A selection of T cell receptor beta chains follows, all from one sample in a study of blood T cells in healthy people across ages. TCRdb re-called the 5' RACE reads through MiXCR, storing one row per CDR3 protein. Among roughly 730,000 distinct CDR3 sequences listed, about 61% were seen once. Material for sequencing was blood. The origin of the receptors is a man aged 35-49 years in good health. Each CDR3 is given with its conserved first and last residue. D genes are given only for firm matches. Some rows mark clone size as missing; the rest say once, few, many or name a class of expanded clone.

DNA	CDR3	size	D	V	J
TGTGCCAGCAGCCAAGATACAGATTACACCGGGGAGCTGTTTTTT	CASSQDTDYTGELFF	-	-	TRBV4-2	TRBJ2-2
TGTGCCAGCAGTAGCGGCAGCCCGGATACGCAGTATTTT	CASSSGSPDTQYF	few	-	TRBV12-3/TRBV12-4	TRBJ2-3
TGCGCCAGCAGCACAGGTGGACCCACCACAGATACGCAGTATTTT	CASSTGGPTTDTQYF	-	-	TRBV5-1	TRBJ2-3
TGTGCCAGCAGCTACCTGAGGGGAAACTATGGCTACACCTTC	CASSYLRGNYGYTF	-	-	TRBV6-5	TRBJ1-2
TGCAGTGCGGGGGGAGGGGCCAACGTCCTGACTTTC	CSAGGGANVLTF	-	-	TRBV20-1	TRBJ2-6
TGTGCCAGCAGCTTAGCGACCGTACCAGAAGGGGCCCAAGAGACCCAGTACTTC	CASSLATVPEGAQETQYF	-	-	TRBV7-8	TRBJ2-5
TGTGTCAGCAGCGGTCAAGGGACTTCCTCCTACGAGCAGTACTTC	CVSSGQGTSSYEQYF	-	-	TRBV7-2	TRBJ2-7
TGCAGCGTTGACGCGGCAGGGCAAACCCCTGGGGAGCTGTTTTTT	CSVDAAGQTPGELFF	few	-	TRBV29-1	TRBJ2-2
TGTGCCAGCAGCTCCCAACCCAATCAGCCCCAGCATTTT	CASSSQPNQPQHF	-	-	TRBV7-2	TRBJ1-5
TGTGCCATCACGGGCGGGAGCGCAGATACGCAGTATTTT	CAITGGSADTQYF	-	TRBD2	TRBV10-3	TRBJ2-3
TGTGCCAGCAGCTTAGATCAGGCGCAGACCCAGTACTTC	CASSLDQAQTQYF	-	-	TRBV11-3	TRBJ2-5
TGTGCCAGCACTGGGACAGGGGTCTCCTACGAGCAGTACTTC	CASTGTGVSYEQYF	-	TRBD1	TRBV28	TRBJ2-7
TGCGCCAGCAGCCAAGACCCTCCGGGATTGGAGACCCAGTACTTC	CASSQDPPGLETQYF	few	-	TRBV4-1	TRBJ2-5
TGTGCCAGCAGTGAGGACCGGGACAGGGGACGATACACCTTC	CASSEDRDRGRYTF	-	TRBD1	TRBV2	TRBJ1-2
TGTGCCAGCGCCTACCTGAGCACAGATACGCAGTATTTT	CASAYLSTDTQYF	-	-	TRBV27	TRBJ2-3
TGTGCTAGTGGTTTGGTAACTTCGGGGTTCGTTGGCGGAAACACCATATATTTT	CASGLVTSGFVGGNTIYF	-	-	TRBV12-5	TRBJ1-3